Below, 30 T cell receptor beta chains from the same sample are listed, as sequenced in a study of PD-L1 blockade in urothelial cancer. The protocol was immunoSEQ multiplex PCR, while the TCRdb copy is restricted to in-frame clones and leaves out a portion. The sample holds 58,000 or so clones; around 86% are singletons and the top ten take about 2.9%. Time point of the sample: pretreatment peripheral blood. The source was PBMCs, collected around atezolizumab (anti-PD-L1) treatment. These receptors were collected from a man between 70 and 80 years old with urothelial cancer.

The CDR3 nucleotides read TGTGCCACCAGCAGCTGGCCTAGCACAGATACGCAGTATTTT. Residues: CATSSWPSTDTQYF. The chain has TRBV15 and TRBJ2-3; D unresolved. The CDR3 totals 14 residues. The V end lost 3 bases, the J end lost 0 bases, and 7 bases lay between the germline ends. Germline V gives CDR1 LNHNV, CDR2 YYDKDF (reference sequence).

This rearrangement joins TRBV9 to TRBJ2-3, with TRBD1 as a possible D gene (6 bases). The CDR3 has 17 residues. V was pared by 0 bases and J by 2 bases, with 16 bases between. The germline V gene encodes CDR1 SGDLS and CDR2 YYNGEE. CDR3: CASSVGVGTRYTDTQYF. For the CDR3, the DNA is TGTGCCAGCAGCGTAGGTGTGGGGACAAGATACACAGATACGCAGTATTTT.

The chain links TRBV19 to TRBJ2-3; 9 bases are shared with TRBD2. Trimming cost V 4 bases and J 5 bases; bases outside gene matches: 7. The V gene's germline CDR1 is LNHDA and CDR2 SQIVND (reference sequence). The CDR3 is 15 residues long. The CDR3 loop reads CASSSSGSRGDTQYF. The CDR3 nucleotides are TGTGCCAGTAGTAGTAGCGGGAGCCGCGGAGATACGCAGTATTTT.

The CDR3 reads CASSVAAGFGIDTQYF. The CDR3 coding sequence is TGTGCCAGCAGCGTAGCAGCAGGGTTTGGTATAGATACGCAGTATTTT. V gene TRBV9 combines with J gene TRBJ2-3, with D tentatively TRBD1 (5 bases). Per germline, CDR1 SGDLS and CDR2 YYNGEE. Trimming cost V 0 bases and J 5 bases, with 16 bases left between them. The CDR3 contains 16 residues.

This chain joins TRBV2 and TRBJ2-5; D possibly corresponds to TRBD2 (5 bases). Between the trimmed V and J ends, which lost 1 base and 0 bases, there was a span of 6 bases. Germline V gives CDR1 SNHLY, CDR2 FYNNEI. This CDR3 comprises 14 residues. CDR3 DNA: TGTGCCAGCAGTGAAGGGGAGAACCAAGAGACCCAGTACTTC. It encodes CASSEGENQETQYF.

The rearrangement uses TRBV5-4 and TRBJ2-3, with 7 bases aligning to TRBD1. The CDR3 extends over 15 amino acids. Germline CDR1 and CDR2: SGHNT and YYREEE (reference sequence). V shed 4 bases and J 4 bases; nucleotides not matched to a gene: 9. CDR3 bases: TGTGCCAGCAGCAAACTTTATCAGGGGGCAGATACGCAGTATTTT. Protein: CASSKLYQGADTQYF.

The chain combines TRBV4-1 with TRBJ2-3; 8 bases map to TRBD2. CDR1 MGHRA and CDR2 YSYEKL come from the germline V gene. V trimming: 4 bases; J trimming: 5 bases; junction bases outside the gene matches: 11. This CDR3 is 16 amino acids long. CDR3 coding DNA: TGCGCCAGCAGCCGAACACTAGCGGTAGTTGAAGATACGCAGTATTTT. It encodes CASSRTLAVVEDTQYF.

This chain's CDR3 is CASSFQNTGELFF. DNA of the CDR3: TGCGCCAGCAGCTTCCAGAACACCGGGGAGCTGTTTTTT. The genes are TRBV5-1 and TRBJ2-2; no clear D. The CDR3 extends over 13 amino acids. Per the germline V gene, CDR1 is SGHRS and CDR2 is YFSETQ. V lost 2 bases and J 1 base, leaving 3 bases between the germline ends.

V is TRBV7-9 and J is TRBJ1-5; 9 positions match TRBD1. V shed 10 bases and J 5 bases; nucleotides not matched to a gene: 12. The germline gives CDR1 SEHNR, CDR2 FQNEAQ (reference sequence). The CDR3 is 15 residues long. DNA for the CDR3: TGTGCCATAAACACAGGGGGCAATGTTGATCAGCCCCAGCATTTT. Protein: CAINTGGNVDQPQHF.

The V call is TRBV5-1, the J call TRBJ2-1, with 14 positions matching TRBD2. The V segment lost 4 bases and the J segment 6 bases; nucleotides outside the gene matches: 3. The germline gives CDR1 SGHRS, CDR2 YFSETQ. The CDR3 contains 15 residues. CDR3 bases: TGCGCCAGCAGCCAAGGACTAGCGGGAGGCAATGAGCAGTTCTTC. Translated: CASSQGLAGGNEQFF. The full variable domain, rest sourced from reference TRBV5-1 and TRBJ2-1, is KAGVTQTPRYLIKTRGQQVTLSCSPISGHRSVSWYQQTPGQGLQFLFEYFSETQRNKGNFPGRFSGRQFSNSRSEMNVSTLELGDSALYLCASSQGLAGGNEQFFGPGTRLTVL.

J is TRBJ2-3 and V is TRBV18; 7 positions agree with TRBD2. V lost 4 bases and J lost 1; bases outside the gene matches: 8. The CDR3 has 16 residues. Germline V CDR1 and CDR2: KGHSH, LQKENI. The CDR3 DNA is TGTGCCAGCTCACGGAAGGGACTACGAGGCACAGATACGCAGTATTTT. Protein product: CASSRKGLRGTDTQYF.

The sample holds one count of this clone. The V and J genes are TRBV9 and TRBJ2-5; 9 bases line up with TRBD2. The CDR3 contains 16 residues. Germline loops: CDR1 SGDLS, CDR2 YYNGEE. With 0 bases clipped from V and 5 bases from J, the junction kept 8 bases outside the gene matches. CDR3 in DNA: TGTGCCAGCAGCGTAGGGGCGGGAGGGCCGGAGGAGACCCAGTACTTC. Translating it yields CASSVGAGGPEETQYF. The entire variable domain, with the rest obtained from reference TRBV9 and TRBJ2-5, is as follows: DSGVTQTPKHLITATGQRVTLRCSPRSGDLSVYWYQQSLDQGLQFLIQYYNGEERAKGNILERFSAQQFPDLHSELNLSSLELGDSALYFCASSVGAGGPEETQYFGPGTRLLVL.

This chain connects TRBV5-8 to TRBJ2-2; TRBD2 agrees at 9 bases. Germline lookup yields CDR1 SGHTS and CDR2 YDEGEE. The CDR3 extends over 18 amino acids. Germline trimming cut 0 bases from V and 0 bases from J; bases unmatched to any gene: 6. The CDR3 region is CASSLGGLAYTNTGELFF. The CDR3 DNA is TGTGCCAGCAGCTTGGGGGGACTAGCCTATACGAACACCGGGGAGCTGTTTTTT.

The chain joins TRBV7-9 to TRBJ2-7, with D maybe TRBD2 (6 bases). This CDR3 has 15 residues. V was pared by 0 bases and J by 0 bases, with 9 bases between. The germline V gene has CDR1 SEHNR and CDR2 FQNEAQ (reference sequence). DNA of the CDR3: TGTGCCAGCAGCTTAGCGGGAGGCCTCTCCTACGAGCAGTACTTC. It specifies CASSLAGGLSYEQYF.

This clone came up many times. CDR3 loop: CASSEVGQGVRADTQYF. For the CDR3, the DNA is TGTGCCAGCAGTGAAGTAGGACAGGGGGTCCGTGCAGATACGCAGTATTTT. This chain uses TRBV25-1 with TRBJ2-3; 10 bases are shared with TRBD1. Trimming at V came to 2 bases and at J to 4 bases, leaving 9 bases not matched to a gene. The germline gives CDR1 MGHDK, CDR2 SYGVNS. This CDR3 spans 17 amino acids.

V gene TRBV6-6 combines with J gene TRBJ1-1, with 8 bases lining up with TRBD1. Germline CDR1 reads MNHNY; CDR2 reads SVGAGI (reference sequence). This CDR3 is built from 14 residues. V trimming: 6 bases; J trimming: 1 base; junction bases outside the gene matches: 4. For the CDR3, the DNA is TGTGCCAGCAGCCCCGGGACAGGGAACACTGAAGCTTTCTTT. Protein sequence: CASSPGTGNTEAFF.

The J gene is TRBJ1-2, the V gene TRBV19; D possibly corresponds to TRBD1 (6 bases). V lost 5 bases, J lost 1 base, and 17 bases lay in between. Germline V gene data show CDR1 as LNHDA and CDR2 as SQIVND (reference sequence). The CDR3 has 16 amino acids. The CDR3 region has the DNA TGTGCCAGTAGTGCCCCGACAGGTTCTCTTAACTATGGCTACACCTTC. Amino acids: CASSAPTGSLNYGYTF.

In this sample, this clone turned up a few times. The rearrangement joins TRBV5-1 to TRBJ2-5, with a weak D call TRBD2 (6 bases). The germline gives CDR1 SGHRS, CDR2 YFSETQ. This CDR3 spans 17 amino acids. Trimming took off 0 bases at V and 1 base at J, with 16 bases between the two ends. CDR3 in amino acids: CASSLGVLADRQETQYF. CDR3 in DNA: TGCGCCAGCAGCTTGGGGGTCTTAGCGGACCGCCAAGAGACCCAGTACTTC.

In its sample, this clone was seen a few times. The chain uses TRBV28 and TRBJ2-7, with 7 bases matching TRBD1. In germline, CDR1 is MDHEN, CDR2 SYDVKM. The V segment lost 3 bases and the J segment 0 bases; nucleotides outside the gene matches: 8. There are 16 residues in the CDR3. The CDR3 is CASSFPTGLNSYEQYF. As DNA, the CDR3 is TGTGCCAGCAGTTTCCCGACAGGGCTCAACTCCTACGAGCAGTACTTC.

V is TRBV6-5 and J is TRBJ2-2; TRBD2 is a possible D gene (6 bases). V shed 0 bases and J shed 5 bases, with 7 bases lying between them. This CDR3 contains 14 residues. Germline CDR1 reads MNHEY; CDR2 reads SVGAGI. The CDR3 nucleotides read TGTGCCAGCAGTTACTCGGAGGGAACCGGGGAGCTGTTTTTT. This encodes CASSYSEGTGELFF.

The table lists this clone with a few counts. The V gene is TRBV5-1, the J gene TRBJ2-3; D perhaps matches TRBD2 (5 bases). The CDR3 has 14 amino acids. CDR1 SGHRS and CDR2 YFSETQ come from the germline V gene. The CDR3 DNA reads TGCGCGGGGAGTAGCGACCCTAGCACAGATACGCAGTATTTT. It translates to CAGSSDPSTDTQYF. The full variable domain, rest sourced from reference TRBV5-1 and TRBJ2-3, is KAGVTQTPRYLIKTRGQQVTLSCSPISGHRSVSWYQQTPGQGLQFLFEYFSETQRNKGNFPGRFSGRQFSNSRSEMNVSTLELGDSALYLCAGSSDPSTDTQYFGPGTRLTVL.

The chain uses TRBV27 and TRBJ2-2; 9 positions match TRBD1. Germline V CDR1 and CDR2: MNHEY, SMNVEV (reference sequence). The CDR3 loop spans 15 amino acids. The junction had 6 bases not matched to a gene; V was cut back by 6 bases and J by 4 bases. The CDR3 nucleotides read TGTGCCAGCAGCCACAGGGGGCGCAGCACCGGGGAGCTGTTTTTT. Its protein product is CASSHRGRSTGELFF.

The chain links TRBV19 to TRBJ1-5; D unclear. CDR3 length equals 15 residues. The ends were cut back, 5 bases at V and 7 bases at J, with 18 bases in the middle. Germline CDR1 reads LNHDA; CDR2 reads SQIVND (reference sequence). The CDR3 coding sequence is TGTGCCAGTAGTGGCCAGGCTACCCTTGGACAGCCCCAGCATTTT. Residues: CASSGQATLGQPQHF. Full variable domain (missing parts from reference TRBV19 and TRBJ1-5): DGGITQSPKYLFRKEGQNVTLSCEQNLNHDAMYWYRQDPGQGLRLIYYSQIVNDFQKGDIAEGYSVSREKKESFPLTVTSAQKNPTAFYLCASSGQATLGQPQHFGDGTRLSIL.

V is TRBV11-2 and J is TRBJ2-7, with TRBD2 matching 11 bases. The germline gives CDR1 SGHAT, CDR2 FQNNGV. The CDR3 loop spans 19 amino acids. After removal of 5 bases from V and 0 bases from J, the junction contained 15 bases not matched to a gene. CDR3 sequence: CASSPGRTTSGGISYEQYF. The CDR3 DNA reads TGTGCCAGCAGCCCCGGCCGGACTACTAGCGGGGGTATCTCCTACGAGCAGTACTTC. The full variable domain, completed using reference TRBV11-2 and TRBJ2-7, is EAGVAQSPRYKIIEKRQSVAFWCNPISGHATLYWYQQILGQGPKLLIQFQNNGVVDDSQLPKDRFSAERLKGVDSTLKIQPAKLEDSAVYLCASSPGRTTSGGISYEQYFGPGTRLTVT.

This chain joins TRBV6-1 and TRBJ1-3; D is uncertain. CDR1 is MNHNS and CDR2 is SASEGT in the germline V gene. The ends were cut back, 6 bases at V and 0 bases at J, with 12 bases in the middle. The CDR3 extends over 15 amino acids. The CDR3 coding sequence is TGTGCCAGCAGATTAAGAGGCGACTCTGGAAACACCATATATTTT. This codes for CASRLRGDSGNTIYF.

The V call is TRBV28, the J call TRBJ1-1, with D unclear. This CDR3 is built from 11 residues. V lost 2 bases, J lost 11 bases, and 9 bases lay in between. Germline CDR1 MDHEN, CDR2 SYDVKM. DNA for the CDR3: TGTGCCAGCAGTTTAGGGCAGAGCGCTTTCTTT. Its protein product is CASSLGQSAFF. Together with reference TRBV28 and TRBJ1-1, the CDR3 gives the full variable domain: DVKVTQSSRYLVKRTGEKVFLECVQDMDHENMFWYRQDPGLGLRLIYFSYDVKMKEKGDIPEGYSVSREKKERFSLILESASTNQTSMYLCASSLGQSAFFGQGTRLTVV.

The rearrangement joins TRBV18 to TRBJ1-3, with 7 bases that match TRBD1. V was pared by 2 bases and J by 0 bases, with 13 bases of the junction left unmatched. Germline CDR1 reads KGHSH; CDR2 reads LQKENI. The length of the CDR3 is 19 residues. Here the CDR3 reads CASSPRGPGSPLSGNTIYF. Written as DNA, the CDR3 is TGTGCCAGCTCACCAAGGGGGCCAGGCAGTCCTCTCTCTGGAAACACCATATATTTT.

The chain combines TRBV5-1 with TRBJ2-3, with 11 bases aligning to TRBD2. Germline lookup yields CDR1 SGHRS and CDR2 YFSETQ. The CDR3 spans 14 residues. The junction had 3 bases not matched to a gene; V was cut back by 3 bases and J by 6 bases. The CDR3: CASSYGTSGDTQYF. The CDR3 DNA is TGCGCCAGCAGCTACGGGACTAGCGGTGATACGCAGTATTTT.

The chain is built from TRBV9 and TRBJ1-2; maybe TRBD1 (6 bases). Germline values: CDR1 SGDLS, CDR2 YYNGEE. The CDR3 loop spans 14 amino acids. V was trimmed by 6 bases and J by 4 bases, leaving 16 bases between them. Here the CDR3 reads CASNGGGGFYGYTF. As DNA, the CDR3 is TGTGCCAGCAACGGAGGGGGGGGCTTCTATGGCTACACCTTC.

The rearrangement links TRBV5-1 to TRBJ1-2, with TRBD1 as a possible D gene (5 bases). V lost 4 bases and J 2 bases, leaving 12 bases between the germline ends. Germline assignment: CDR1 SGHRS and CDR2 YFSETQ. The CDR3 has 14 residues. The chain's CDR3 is CASSVQTENYGYTF. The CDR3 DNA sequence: TGCGCCAGCAGCGTGCAGACAGAAAACTATGGCTACACCTTC.